A single sample gave rise to the 11 T cell receptor beta chains below, sequenced in a study of control samples from healthy donors and cancer patients. Method: immunoSEQ multiplex PCR; TCRdb's copy keeps in-frame clones and lacks some. The sample contains 60,000 to 75,000 clones, 89% of which appear only once. The sequenced sample was PBMCs. The receptors originated from a man aged 60 to 69 with colorectal cancer.

The V and J genes are TRBV15 and TRBJ2-3; unclear D gene. Germline CDR1 and CDR2: LNHNV and YYDKDF (reference sequence). The CDR3 is 12 amino acids. V shed 0 bases and J shed 5 bases, with 3 bases lying between them. CDR3 DNA sequence: TGTGCCACCAGCAGAGAAGGAGATACGCAGTATTTT. Its translation: CATSREGDTQYF.

V gene TRBV19 combines with J gene TRBJ2-1; 9 bases are a match to TRBD2. The CDR3 consists of 16 residues. Trimming took 4 bases from V and 3 from J; bases not matched to a gene: 7. The germline gives CDR1 LNHDA, CDR2 SQIVND (reference sequence). CDR3: CASSTLGSGGYNEQFF. The CDR3 bases are TGTGCCAGTAGTACTCTAGGTAGCGGGGGCTACAATGAGCAGTTCTTC.

This clone was seen more than once but under ten times. The CDR3 DNA reads TGTGCCTGGAGTATTAACGGTCTGAGTGGTGAAAAACTGTTTTTT. Its protein product is CAWSINGLSGEKLFF. The chain has TRBV30 and TRBJ1-4; D is uncertain. Trimming left V 2 bases short and J 7 bases short, with 17 bases between. Per the germline V gene, CDR1 is GTSNPN and CDR2 is SVGIG (reference sequence). The CDR3 extends over 15 amino acids.

This clone occurred a few times. The chain carries TRBV6-1 and TRBJ1-5; possibly TRBD1 for D (5 bases). The germline gives CDR1 MNHNS, CDR2 SASEGT. V lost 1 base and J lost 6, with 13 bases in between. CDR3 length: 15 residues. The CDR3 region has the DNA TGTGCCAGCAGTGAAGGAGGGGATCGGAGTCAGCCCCAGCATTTT. Translating gives CASSEGGDRSQPQHF.

About this clone: This sample includes further DNA sequences coding for the same CDR3. The chain couples TRBV7-3 to TRBJ2-5; no clear D. The germline V gene encodes CDR1 SGHTA and CDR2 FQGTGA. With 1 base removed from V and 5 bases from J, the gap between germline ends came to 8 bases. The CDR3 totals 13 residues. The CDR3 nucleotides read TGTGCCAGCAGCTTAATCAGCACGGAGACCCAGTACTTC. It yields the protein CASSLISTETQYF. The whole variable domain, remainder taken from reference TRBV7-3 and TRBJ2-5, is GAGVSQTPSNKVTEKGKYVELRCDPISGHTALYWYRQSLGQGPEFLIYFQGTGAADDSGLPNDRFFAVRPEGSVSTLKIQRTERGDSAVYLCASSLISTETQYFGPGTRLLVL.

The chain uses TRBV4-3 and TRBJ2-1; 11 nucleotides match TRBD2. The V gene's germline CDR1 is LGHNA and CDR2 YSLEER. CDR3 length: 16 amino acids. The V and J ends lost 4 bases and 4 bases, in that order; junction bases with no gene match: 6. The CDR3 here is CASSLFTSGGYNEQFF. CDR3 DNA sequence: TGCGCCAGCAGCCTATTCACTAGCGGGGGTTACAATGAGCAGTTCTTC.

This rearrangement joins TRBV15 to TRBJ1-5; perhaps TRBD1 as D (5 bases). The germline CDR1 and CDR2 sequences are LNHNV and YYDKDF (reference sequence). The CDR3 length is 15 residues. Trimming stripped 0 bases from V and 7 bases from J, with 13 bases between. For the CDR3, the DNA is TGTGCCACCAGCAGAGATGGGGGGGTACGGCAGCCCCAGCATTTT. This encodes CATSRDGGVRQPQHF. Drawing the rest from reference TRBV15 and TRBJ1-5, the complete variable domain is DAMVIQNPRYQVTQFGKPVTLSCSQTLNHNVMYWYQQKSSQAPKLLFHYYDKDFNNEADTPDNFQSRRPNTSFCFLDIRSPGLGDTAMYLCATSRDGGVRQPQHFGDGTRLSIL.

The chain combines TRBV9 with TRBJ2-3, with D perhaps given as TRBD1 or TRBD2 (6 bases each). The CDR3 extends over 15 amino acids. V lost 0 bases and J 5 bases, leaving 13 bases between the germline ends. Per germline, CDR1 SGDLS and CDR2 YYNGEE. CDR3 region: CASSVASGARDTQYF. CDR3 nucleotide sequence: TGTGCCAGCAGCGTAGCTTCGGGGGCTAGAGATACGCAGTATTTT.

The CDR3 DNA sequence: TGTGCCAGCAGTGATACAGGGTGGTTCTCACCCCTCCACTTT. Translating it yields CASSDTGWFSPLHF. The chain is built from TRBV25-1 and TRBJ1-6; possible D gene TRBD1, 6 bases. The CDR3 spans 14 residues. Between the trimmed V and J ends, which lost 3 bases and 10 bases, there was a span of 13 bases. Germline lookup yields CDR1 MGHDK and CDR2 SYGVNS. The variable domain in full, with the rest retrieved from reference TRBV25-1 and TRBJ1-6, is EADIYQTPRYLVIGTGKKITLECSQTMGHDKMYWYQQDPGMELHLIHYSYGVNSTEKGDLSSESTVSRIRTEHFPLTLESARPSHTSQYLCASSDTGWFSPLHFGNGTRLTVT.

The gene calls are TRBV30 and TRBJ2-2; the D is unclear. This CDR3 region has 12 residues. Germline loops: CDR1 GTSNPN, CDR2 SVGIG (reference sequence). V was clipped by 4 bases and J by 4 bases, with 7 bases between them. The CDR3 DNA is TGTGCCTGGAAGTGGGGCACCGGGGAGCTGTTTTTT. Its protein is CAWKWGTGELFF.

The rearrangement joins TRBV12-3 or TRBV12-4 to TRBJ1-1, with D possibly being TRBD1 (5 bases). This CDR3 is 12 amino acids long. Trimming removed 3 bases from V and 6 bases from J, with 8 bases in between. CDR3 residues: CASSFGHPEAFF. CDR3 in DNA: TGTGCCAGCAGTTTTGGACATCCTGAAGCTTTCTTT.